The source of this TCR beta chain is a study of human T cells and chemical hapten exposure. The wider study: The study traced per-sample TCR yield variation mainly to small differences in pooled library volumes.

Sample time point: patch test 2, 6 weeks after DPC sensitization. The treatment was: therapeutic diphenylcyclopropenone sensitization with weekly scalp DPC. Sample donors consisted of patients with alopecia, aged 18 to 70 years, who were suitable for DPC. Unfractionated whole blood was the source from which total RNA was extracted. TCRdb independently ran MiXCR on the RACE reads; one entry per CDR3 protein. The profile shows a few hundred thousand distinct CDR3 sequences, about 6% of them singletons. This clonotype was recorded many times. The CDR3 is 16 amino acids. The germline V gene encodes CDR1 LGHDT and CDR2 YNNKEL (reference sequence). V trimming: 1 base; J trimming: 9 bases; junction bases outside the gene matches: 10.

The chain combines TRBV3-1 with TRBJ1-4; TRBD1 agrees at 8 bases. The specimen was whole blood, collected in connection with sensitization to the hapten diphenylcyclopropenone (DPC). This TCR was recovered from a woman under 30 with alopecia areata. Some clones in this sample may be carry-over from other donors' samples. This chain's CDR3 is CASSQGQQGVKQKLFF. As DNA, the CDR3 is TGTGCCAGCAGCCAAGGACAACAGGGGGTGAAACAAAAACTGTTTTTT.